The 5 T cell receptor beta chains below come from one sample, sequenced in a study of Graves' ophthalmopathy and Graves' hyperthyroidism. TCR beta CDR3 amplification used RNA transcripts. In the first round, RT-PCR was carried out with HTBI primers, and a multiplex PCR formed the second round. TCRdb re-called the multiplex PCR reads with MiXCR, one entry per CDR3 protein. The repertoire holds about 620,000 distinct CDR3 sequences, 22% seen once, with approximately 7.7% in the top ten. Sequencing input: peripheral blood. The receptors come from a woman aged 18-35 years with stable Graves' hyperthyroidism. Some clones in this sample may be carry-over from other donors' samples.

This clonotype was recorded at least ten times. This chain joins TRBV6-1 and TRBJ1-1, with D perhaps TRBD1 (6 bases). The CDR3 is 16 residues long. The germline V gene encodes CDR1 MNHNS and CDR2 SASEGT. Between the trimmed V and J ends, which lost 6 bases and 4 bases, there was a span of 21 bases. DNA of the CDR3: TGTGCCAGCAGGGATACCGACAGGCTGAGTGGCACTGAAGCTTTCTTT. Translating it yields CASRDTDRLSGTEAFF.

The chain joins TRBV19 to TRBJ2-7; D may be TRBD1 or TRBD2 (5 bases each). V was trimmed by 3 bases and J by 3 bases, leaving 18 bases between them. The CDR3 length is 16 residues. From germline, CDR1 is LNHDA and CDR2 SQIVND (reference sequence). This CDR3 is CASSIVRGETFYEQYF. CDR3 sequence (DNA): TGTGCCAGTAGTATCGTAAGAGGGGAGACGTTCTACGAGCAGTACTTC.

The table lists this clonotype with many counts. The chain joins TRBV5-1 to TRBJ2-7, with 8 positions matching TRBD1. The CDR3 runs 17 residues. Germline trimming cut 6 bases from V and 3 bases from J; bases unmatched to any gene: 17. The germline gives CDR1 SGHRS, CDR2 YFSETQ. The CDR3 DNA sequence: TGCGCCAGCACCCAGAGCCCCACAGGGGGATTTGTCTACGAGCAGTACTTC. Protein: CASTQSPTGGFVYEQYF. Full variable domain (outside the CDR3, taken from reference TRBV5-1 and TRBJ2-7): KAGVTQTPRYLIKTRGQQVTLSCSPISGHRSVSWYQQTPGQGLQFLFEYFSETQRNKGNFPGRFSGRQFSNSRSEMNVSTLELGDSALYLCASTQSPTGGFVYEQYFGPGTRLTVT.

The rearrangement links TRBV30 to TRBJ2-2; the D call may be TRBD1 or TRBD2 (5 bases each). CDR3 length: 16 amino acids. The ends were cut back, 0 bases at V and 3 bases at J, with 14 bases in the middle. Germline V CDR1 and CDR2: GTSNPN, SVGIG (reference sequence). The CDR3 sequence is CAWSVLGRGDTGELFF. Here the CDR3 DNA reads TGTGCCTGGAGTGTACTGGGTAGAGGGGACACCGGGGAGCTGTTTTTT. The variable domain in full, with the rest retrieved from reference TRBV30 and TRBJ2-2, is SQTIHQWPATLVQPVGSPLSLECTVEGTSNPNLYWYRQAAGRGLQLLFYSVGIGQISSEVPQNLSASRPQDRQFILSSKKLLLSDSGFYLCAWSVLGRGDTGELFFGEGSRLTVL.

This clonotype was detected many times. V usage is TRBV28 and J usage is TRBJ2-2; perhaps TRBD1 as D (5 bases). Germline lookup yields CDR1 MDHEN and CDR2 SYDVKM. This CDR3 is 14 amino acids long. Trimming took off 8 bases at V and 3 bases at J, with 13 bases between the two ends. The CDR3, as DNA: TGTGCCAGCGCAGGACACTCATACACCGGGGAGCTGTTTTTT. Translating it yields CASAGHSYTGELFF.